This TCR beta chain was found in a study of shared clonotypes between healthy human individuals (dated by TCRdb to 2020 to 2022). Study-wide context: A couple of women and three men aged 18 to 49 years were included in the cohort. Per donor, three plates each were used for CD4 naive and CD4 memory, two for CD8 naive, and one for CD8 memory. The study deeply sequenced blood TCR repertoires of about 5 healthy adults to estimate repertoire size and the extent of clonotype sharing between individuals. To increase sequencing depth and limit assay-specific biases, TCR repertoire library preparation and sequencing were carried out by different laboratories using diverse techniques. Each donor's leukapheresis produced roughly between roughly 0.94 and 9.5 billion PBMCs. Broader findings and caveats from the paper: Based on pairwise subsampling, the degree of clonotype sharing among donors was expected to be affected by sequencing depth. Incomplete sequencing was indicated by rarefaction of sorted-subset datasets, despite the large sequencing depth. Estimated clonotype richness was generally larger for naive than for memory subsets. Compared with non-shared clonotypes, clonotypes shared by all four sorted-subset donors had higher generation probabilities. Because the study included a small number of donors, the genetic and exposure-history diversity represented was limited. When a few donors were compared, the shared fraction of clonotypes was around 5% for naive CD4, around 3.6% for naive CD8, 2.3% for memory CD4, and 0.4% for memory CD8. Sampling was limited to blood, and TCR repertoires in tissue likely differ from TCR repertoires in blood.

V sheds 1 base and J sheds 4 bases, leaving 9 bases between their ends. Via the germline V gene, CDR1 is KGHSH and CDR2 LQKENI. The CDR3 runs 14 amino acids, cysteine and phenylalanine included. The sequence is cut down to CDR3 DNA, 42 bases in frame from base 1. The donors were healthy, HIV-negative adults who had no recently reported acute infections or vaccinations. Every donor was a Caucasian adult residing in Nashville, Tennessee, USA. CD4+ T cells were enriched by magnetic negative selection; naive cells were then positively selected on CD45RA, and the negative fraction formed the memory subset. After blood collection by leukapheresis, PBMCs were isolated using Ficoll-Histopaque density gradient centrifugation and then cryopreserved in the vapor phase of liquid nitrogen. Purity and quantity of every magnetically sorted T cell population were checked by analytical flow cytometry. Each sorted fraction had its genomic DNA isolated and then quantified by UV absorbance on a Nanodrop 2000c.

As to this clone: The antigen it binds to is not known. Within one base of it there is no much larger clone, and no base qualities were kept.

Using the deep immunoSEQ assay, multiplex PCR amplified TCR CDR3 regions from genomic DNA. For each cell subset, the extracted genomic DNA was distributed evenly across all wells of several immunoSEQ 96-well plates, and each plate served as one replicate. For sorted subsets, each replicate PCR was loaded with roughly 0.2 ug genomic DNA, equivalent to approximately 33,000 T cell genomes. Purified libraries were quantified with a Qubit 3.0 fluorometer, sized on a Bioanalyzer 2100, and re-quantified with the KAPA Library Quantification kit. Each immunoSEQ 96-well plate was sequenced on its own single-read 150-cycle Illumina NextSeq 550 flow cell. The authors' analysis ran thus. Because the immunoSEQ output included only junctional sequences and no quality scores, the filtering could not be the same as the filtering used for full-length reads. Sequences were annotated with PyIR, a Python wrapper for IgBLAST v1.9, using IMGT germline references to assign V/J genes and CDR3. Reads were removed for weak V/J assignments (E-value above 1e-6), missing CDR3, stop codons, out-of-frame junctions, or ambiguous translated residues. V3J clonotypes were defined as sequences sharing the same inferred V gene, J gene, and CDR3 amino acid sequence. To compute the percentage overlap between repertoires, the number of shared unique clonotypes was divided by the size of the smaller repertoire. Repertoire richness was assessed with RTK rarefaction, the Chao1 estimator, and Recon v2.1 estimates of unobserved clonotypes. OLGA was used to compute generation probabilities for all TCRbeta clonotypes that the gDNA method yielded from a handful of donors. Imported from immuneACCESS, the table was reduced by TCRdb to in-frame sequences with V and J called. These copies leave out some clones; in studies compared against another copy, an unresolved V gene accounts for under half, and the cause of the remainder is not known. V and J calls and clone size are those listed in that table; D and trimming were worked out from the DNA. Within this sample are about 600,000 clones, with around 97% of them counted one time only. Together, the top ten hold around 0.06% of the sample.

This sequence uses TRBV18 and TRBJ2-3; the D gene is perhaps TRBD1, from 6 matching bases. The sample was naive CD4+ T cells sorted from blood. The cell subset or site label of this sample denotes: CD45RA+ positively selected. The receptor comes from a woman aged 25-40 years in good health. Here is the DNA: TGTGCCAGCTCACCACTTGGACAGCCAGATACGCAGTATTTT. Its amino acids are CASSPLGQPDTQYF.